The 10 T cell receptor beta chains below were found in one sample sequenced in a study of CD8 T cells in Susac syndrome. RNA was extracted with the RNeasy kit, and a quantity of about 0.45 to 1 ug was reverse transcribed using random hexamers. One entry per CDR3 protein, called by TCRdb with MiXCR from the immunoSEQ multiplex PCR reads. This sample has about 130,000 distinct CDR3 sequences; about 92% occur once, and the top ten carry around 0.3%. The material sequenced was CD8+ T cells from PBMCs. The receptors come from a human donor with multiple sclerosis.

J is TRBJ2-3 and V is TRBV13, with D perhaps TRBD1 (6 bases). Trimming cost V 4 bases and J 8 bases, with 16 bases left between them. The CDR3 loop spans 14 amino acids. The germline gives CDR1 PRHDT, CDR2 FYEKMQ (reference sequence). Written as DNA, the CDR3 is TGTGCCAGCAGCTCATCCTTCTTAGGGGGTACGCAGTATTTT. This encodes CASSSSFLGGTQYF. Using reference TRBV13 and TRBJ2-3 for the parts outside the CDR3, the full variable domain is AAGVIQSPRHLIKEKRETATLKCYPIPRHDTVYWYQQGPGQDPQFLISFYEKMQSDKGSIPDRFSAQQFSDYHSELNMSSLELGDSALYFCASSSSFLGGTQYFGPGTRLTVL.

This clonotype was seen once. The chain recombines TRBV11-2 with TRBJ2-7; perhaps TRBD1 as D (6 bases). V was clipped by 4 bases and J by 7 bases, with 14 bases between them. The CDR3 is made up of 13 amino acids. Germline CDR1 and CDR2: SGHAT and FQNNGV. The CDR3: CASSSGPGVEQYV. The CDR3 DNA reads TGTGCCAGCAGCTCTGGCCCAGGGGTAGAGCAGTACGTC.

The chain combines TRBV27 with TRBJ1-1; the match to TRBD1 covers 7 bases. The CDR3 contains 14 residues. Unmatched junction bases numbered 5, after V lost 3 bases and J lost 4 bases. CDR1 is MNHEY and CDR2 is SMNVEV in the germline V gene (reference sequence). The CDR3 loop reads CASSLTGSGTEAFF. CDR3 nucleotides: TGTGCCAGCAGTTTGACAGGGAGTGGCACTGAAGCTTTCTTT.

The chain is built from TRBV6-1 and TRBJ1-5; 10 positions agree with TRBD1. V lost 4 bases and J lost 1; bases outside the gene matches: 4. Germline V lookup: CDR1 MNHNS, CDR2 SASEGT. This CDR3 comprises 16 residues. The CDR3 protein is CASSAPGQGSNQPQHF. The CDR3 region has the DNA TGTGCCAGCAGTGCCCCGGGACAGGGGAGCAATCAGCCCCAGCATTTT.

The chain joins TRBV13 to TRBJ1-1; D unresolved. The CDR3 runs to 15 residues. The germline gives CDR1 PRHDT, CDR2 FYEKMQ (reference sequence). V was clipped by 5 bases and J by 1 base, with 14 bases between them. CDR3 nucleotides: TGTGCCAGCAGCCCCTCGCGAGGGAGGAACACTGAAGCTTTCTTT. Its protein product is CASSPSRGRNTEAFF.

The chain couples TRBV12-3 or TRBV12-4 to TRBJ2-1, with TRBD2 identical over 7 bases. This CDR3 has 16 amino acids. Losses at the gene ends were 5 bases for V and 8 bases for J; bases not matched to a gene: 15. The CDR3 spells CASSPLGAGVGDEQFF. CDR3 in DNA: TGTGCCAGCAGTCCCCTAGGGGCGGGGGTTGGTGATGAGCAGTTCTTC.

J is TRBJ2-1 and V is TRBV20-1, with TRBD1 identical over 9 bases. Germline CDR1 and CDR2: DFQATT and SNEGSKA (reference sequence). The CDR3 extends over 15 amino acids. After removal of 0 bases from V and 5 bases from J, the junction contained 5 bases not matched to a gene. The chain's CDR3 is CSARDPGQGDNEQFF. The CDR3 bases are TGCAGTGCTAGAGATCCGGGACAGGGTGACAATGAGCAGTTCTTC.

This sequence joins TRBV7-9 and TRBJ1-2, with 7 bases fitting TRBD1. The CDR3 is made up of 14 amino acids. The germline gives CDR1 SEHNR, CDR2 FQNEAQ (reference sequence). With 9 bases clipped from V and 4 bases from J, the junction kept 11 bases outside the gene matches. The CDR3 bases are TGTGCCAGTCGACAGGGCGGAGACCCCTATGGCTACACCTTC. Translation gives CASRQGGDPYGYTF.

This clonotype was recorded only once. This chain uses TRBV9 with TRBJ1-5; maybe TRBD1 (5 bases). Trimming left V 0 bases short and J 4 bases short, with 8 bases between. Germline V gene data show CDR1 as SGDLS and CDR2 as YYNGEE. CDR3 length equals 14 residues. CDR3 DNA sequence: TGTGCCAGCAGCGTAGCGGGGGGTAATCAGCCCCAGCATTTT. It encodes CASSVAGGNQPQHF.

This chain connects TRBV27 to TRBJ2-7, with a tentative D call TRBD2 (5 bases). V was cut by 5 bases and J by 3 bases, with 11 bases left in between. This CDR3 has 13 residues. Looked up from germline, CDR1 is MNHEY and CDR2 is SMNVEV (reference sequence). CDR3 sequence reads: CASSLGLSYEQYV. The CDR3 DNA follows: TGTGCCAGCAGTCTAGGACTGAGCTACGAGCAGTACGTC.